Below, 22 T cell receptor beta chains from the same sample are listed, as sequenced in a study of T cell responses to AZD1222 COVID-19 vaccine (dated by TCRdb to about 2021). Read against the paper, the sample's time point label means: about 28 days (+/-7) after the second vaccine dose. The library was built by means of the immunoSEQ multiplex PCR assay. TCRdb retrieved this table from immuneACCESS and kept in-frame rearrangements only. Not all clones are present; in checked studies, unresolved V genes account for under half, and no reason is known for the remainder. The sample table contains 100,000 to 140,000 clones; only one count was recorded for around nine tenths of them. Of the sample, around 4.9% falls within the top ten clones. The sample consisted of peripheral blood, taken 28 days after the second AZD1222 dose. These receptors originate from an adult who received the AZD1222 COVID-19 vaccine.

The chain links TRBV4-1 to TRBJ1-2, with 9 bases that match TRBD1. The trim removed 3 bases at V and 2 bases at J, leaving 4 bases unmatched. Germline assignment: CDR1 MGHRA and CDR2 YSYEKL. This CDR3 is 15 amino acids long. The CDR3 reads CASSQGQGNNYGYTF. CDR3 in DNA: TGCGCCAGCAGCCAGGGACAGGGAAACAACTATGGCTACACCTTC.

This clone was seen only a few times. V and J are TRBV27 and TRBJ1-2, with 10 bases matching TRBD1. V was clipped by 4 bases and J by 5 bases; unmatched bases: 4. This CDR3 has 14 amino acids. CDR1 is MNHEY and CDR2 is SMNVEV in the germline V gene (reference sequence). As DNA, the CDR3 is TGTGCCAGCAGTTCAGGGACAGGGGAGTATGGCTACACCTTC. Amino acids: CASSSGTGEYGYTF.

This sequence joins TRBV18 and TRBJ1-1; tentatively, D is TRBD1 (6 bases). This CDR3 is built from 15 residues. With 8 bases removed from V and 5 bases from J, the gap between germline ends came to 21 bases. Per the germline V gene, CDR1 is KGHSH and CDR2 is LQKENI. CDR3 loop: CASTGGGQGRTEAFF. The CDR3 region has the DNA TGTGCCAGCACTGGCGGGGGCCAGGGGAGGACTGAAGCTTTCTTT.

This CDR3 reads CASSAPGTGGISGYTF. The CDR3 bases are TGTGCCAGCAGCGCCCCCGGGACAGGTGGTATCAGCGGCTACACCTTC. V is TRBV25-1 and J is TRBJ1-2; TRBD1 agrees at 8 bases. This CDR3 region has 16 residues. Germline V gene lookup returns CDR1 MGHDK and CDR2 SYGVNS. Unmatched junction bases numbered 17, after V lost 6 bases and J lost 8 bases.

This sequence joins TRBV6-5 and TRBJ1-2; 9 nucleotides match TRBD1. Germline V gene sequence: CDR1 MNHEY, CDR2 SVGAGI. The CDR3 spans 14 residues. Losses at the gene ends were 6 bases for V and 2 bases for J; bases not matched to a gene: 4. The CDR3 region is CASRKDRGNYGYTF. CDR3 bases: TGTGCCAGCAGGAAGGACAGGGGAAACTATGGCTACACCTTC.

V usage is TRBV19 and J usage is TRBJ1-5, with D unclear. V was clipped by 3 bases and J by 3 bases, with 12 bases between them. The CDR3 is 15 amino acids. Germline assignment: CDR1 LNHDA and CDR2 SQIVND (reference sequence). This chain's CDR3 is CASSIGLFLNQPQHF. CDR3 nucleotide sequence: TGTGCCAGTAGTATCGGCCTCTTTCTCAATCAGCCCCAGCATTTT.

This clone was counted a single time. The chain joins TRBV5-1 to TRBJ2-1; D is possibly TRBD1 (5 bases). The CDR3 covers 17 residues. The V end was cut by 0 bases, the J end by 2 bases, with 15 bases between. CDR1 and CDR2 (germline): SGHRS, YFSETQ. CDR3 loop: CASSLVGPSGPYNEQFF. CDR3 in DNA: TGCGCCAGCAGCTTGGTGGGGCCAAGTGGACCCTACAATGAGCAGTTCTTC.

A single count supports this clone. This sequence joins TRBV7-3 and TRBJ1-1; D ambiguous. CDR1 is SGHTA and CDR2 is FQGTGA in the germline V gene. The CDR3 has 12 amino acids. V was cut by 6 bases and J by 4 bases, with 9 bases left in between. The CDR3 is CASSPSGTEAFF. The CDR3 DNA follows: TGTGCCAGCAGTCCCTCCGGCACTGAAGCTTTCTTT.

The chain has TRBV4-1 and TRBJ1-4, with D uncertain. The CDR3 runs 15 residues. V dropped 4 bases and J dropped 0 bases, with 9 bases sitting between them. Germline V gene sequence: CDR1 MGHRA, CDR2 YSYEKL. This CDR3 is CASSRDGATNEKLFF. In DNA form, the CDR3 reads TGCGCCAGCAGCCGCGACGGGGCAACTAATGAAAAACTGTTTTTT.

The V call is TRBV25-1, the J call TRBJ2-1; TRBD1 is a possible D gene (6 bases). Germline loops: CDR1 MGHDK, CDR2 SYGVNS. Trimming pared 6 bases from V and 8 bases from J, leaving 11 bases between. The CDR3 loop spans 12 amino acids. CDR3 residues: CASSFQGHEQFF. CDR3 nucleotide sequence: TGTGCCAGCAGCTTCCAGGGGCATGAGCAGTTCTTC.

The rearrangement uses TRBV2 and TRBJ1-4, with unresolved D. The V gene's germline CDR1 is SNHLY and CDR2 FYNNEI. This CDR3 region has 12 residues. V lost 6 bases and J 8 bases, leaving 10 bases between the germline ends. For the CDR3, the DNA is TGTGCCAGCAGCGTCAGAGGGGAAAAACTGTTTTTT. The encoded protein is CASSVRGEKLFF. Full variable domain (remainder filled in from reference TRBV2 and TRBJ1-4): EPEVTQTPSHQVTQMGQEVILRCVPISNHLYFYWYRQILGQKVEFLVSFYNNEISEKSEIFDDQFSVERPDGSNFTLKIRSTKLEDSAMYFCASSVRGEKLFFGSGTQLSVL.

The CDR3 nucleotides read TGCGCCAGCAGCTTGGGGGTACCACTAGCCGAGCAGTACTTC. Protein product: CASSLGVPLAEQYF. The chain combines TRBV5-1 with TRBJ2-7, with TRBD2 as a possible D gene (6 bases). Deletions cut 0 bases from V and 6 bases from J, with 13 bases between. The CDR3 is 14 residues long. The V gene's germline CDR1 is SGHRS and CDR2 YFSETQ. Full variable domain (remainder filled in from reference TRBV5-1 and TRBJ2-7): KAGVTQTPRYLIKTRGQQVTLSCSPISGHRSVSWYQQTPGQGLQFLFEYFSETQRNKGNFPGRFSGRQFSNSRSEMNVSTLELGDSALYLCASSLGVPLAEQYFGPGTRLTVT.

This rearrangement joins TRBV6-5 to TRBJ1-5; a weak D match, TRBD1 (5 bases). This CDR3 comprises 14 residues. Trimming took off 8 bases at V and 1 base at J, with 12 bases between the two ends. Germline assignment: CDR1 MNHEY and CDR2 SVGAGI. The DNA of the CDR3 is TGTGCCAGCCGGCCTTGGGGGAGCAATCAGCCCCAGCATTTT. Encoded protein: CASRPWGSNQPQHF.

This rearrangement joins TRBV2 to TRBJ1-1; D ambiguous. The CDR3 runs 13 residues. With 4 bases removed from V and 4 bases from J, the gap between germline ends came to 10 bases. Germline CDR1 SNHLY, CDR2 FYNNEI. CDR3 loop: CASSGAAGTEAFF. The CDR3 DNA reads TGTGCCAGCAGTGGGGCCGCAGGCACTGAAGCTTTCTTT.

The rearrangement joins TRBV5-1 to TRBJ2-5, with D perhaps TRBD1 (6 bases). This CDR3 contains 15 residues. Germline V gene data show CDR1 as SGHRS and CDR2 as YFSETQ. V was shortened by 0 bases and J by 5 bases, with 14 bases between the two germline ends. The chain's CDR3 is CASSLAGQGSETQYF. The DNA of the CDR3 is TGCGCCAGCAGCTTGGCCGGGCAGGGGTCTGAGACCCAGTACTTC.

The V and J genes are TRBV5-4 and TRBJ2-1, with 7 positions matching TRBD1. V lost 4 bases and J lost 2; bases outside the gene matches: 6. CDR1 and CDR2 (germline): SGHNT, YYREEE (reference sequence). The CDR3 loop spans 15 amino acids. The CDR3 protein is CASSPRTGPYNEQFF. CDR3 sequence (DNA): TGTGCCAGCAGCCCAAGGACAGGCCCCTACAATGAGCAGTTCTTC.

The chain's CDR3 is CASSIGTGDEGGELFF. DNA of the CDR3: TGTGCCAGTAGTATCGGGACAGGGGATGAAGGCGGGGAGCTGTTTTTT. The genes are TRBV19 and TRBJ2-2, with 10 bases identical to TRBD1. The CDR3 runs 16 residues. With 3 bases clipped from V and 7 bases from J, the junction kept 8 bases outside the gene matches. Germline V gene sequence: CDR1 LNHDA, CDR2 SQIVND (reference sequence).

V and J are TRBV5-4 and TRBJ2-7; D unresolved. The ends were cut back, 4 bases at V and 2 bases at J, with 13 bases in the middle. Germline assignment: CDR1 SGHNT and CDR2 YYREEE (reference sequence). This CDR3 comprises 14 residues. CDR3 nucleotides: TGTGCCAGCAGCCCGGGTGGAAATACCTACGAGCAGTACTTC. Amino acid sequence: CASSPGGNTYEQYF.

CDR3 nucleotide sequence: TGTGCCAGCAGCACTAGGCCCCTATCGACAGGGGGCAACACTGAAGCTTTCTTT. Protein product: CASSTRPLSTGGNTEAFF. The V and J genes are TRBV7-2 and TRBJ1-1, with 10 bases that match TRBD1. The CDR3 is made up of 18 amino acids. J was trimmed by 2 bases and V by 5 bases; bases with no gene match: 14. Germline CDR1 is SGHTA and CDR2 is FQGNSA.

The gene calls are TRBV19 and TRBJ1-6, with D uncertain. Germline V gives CDR1 LNHDA, CDR2 SQIVND (reference sequence). The CDR3 totals 16 residues. Trimming removed 6 bases from V and 6 bases from J, with 18 bases in between. CDR3 sequence reads: CASRPLQTDFNSPLHF. The DNA of the CDR3 is TGTGCCAGTAGACCCCTCCAAACAGATTTTAATTCACCCCTCCACTTT.

A few counts support this clone. This chain joins TRBV7-9 and TRBJ1-2; possibly TRBD1 for D (5 bases). The CDR3 loop spans 14 amino acids. Looked up from germline, CDR1 is SEHNR and CDR2 is FQNEAQ (reference sequence). Trimming removed 8 bases at V and 2 bases at J, with 15 bases between. The CDR3 spells CASSRGTGNYGYTF. In DNA form, the CDR3 reads TGTGCCAGCTCGCGGGGGACGGGCAACTATGGCTACACCTTC.

The chain is built from TRBV11-2 and TRBJ2-2, with a weak D call TRBD1 (5 bases). The CDR3 is 15 residues long. The germline CDR1 and CDR2 sequences are SGHAT and FQNNGV. V was clipped by 9 bases and J by 1 base, with 15 bases between them. CDR3 sequence (DNA): TGTGCCAGTAGAACCTGGGGCAGGAACACCGGGGAGCTGTTTTTT. As protein: CASRTWGRNTGELFF.